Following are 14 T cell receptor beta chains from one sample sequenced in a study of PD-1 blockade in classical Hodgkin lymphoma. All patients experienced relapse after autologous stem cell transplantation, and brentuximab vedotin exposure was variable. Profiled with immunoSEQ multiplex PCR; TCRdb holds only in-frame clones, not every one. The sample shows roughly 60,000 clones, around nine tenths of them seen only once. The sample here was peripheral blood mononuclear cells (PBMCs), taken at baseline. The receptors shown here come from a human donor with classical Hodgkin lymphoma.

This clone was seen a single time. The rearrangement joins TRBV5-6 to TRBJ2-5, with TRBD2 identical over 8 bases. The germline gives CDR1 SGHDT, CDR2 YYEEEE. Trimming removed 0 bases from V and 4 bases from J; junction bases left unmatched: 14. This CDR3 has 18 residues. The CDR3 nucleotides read TGTGCCAGCAGCTTGGCCCGGTCCTCCCGGGGGGGGACAGAGACCCAGTACTTC. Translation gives CASSLARSSRGGTETQYF. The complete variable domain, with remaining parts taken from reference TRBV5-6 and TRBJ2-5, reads DAGVTQSPTHLIKTRGQQVTLRCSPKSGHDTVSWYQQALGQGPQFIFQYYEEEERQRGNFPDRFSGHQFPNYSSELNVNALLLGDSALYLCASSLARSSRGGTETQYFGPGTRLLVL.

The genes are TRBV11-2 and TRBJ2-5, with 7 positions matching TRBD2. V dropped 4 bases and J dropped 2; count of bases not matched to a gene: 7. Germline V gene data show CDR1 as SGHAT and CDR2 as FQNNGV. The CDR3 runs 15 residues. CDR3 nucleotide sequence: TGTGCCAGCAGCTCGGGACTATCTCCGCAAGAGACCCAGTACTTC. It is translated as CASSSGLSPQETQYF. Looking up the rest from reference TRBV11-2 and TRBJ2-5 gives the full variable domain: EAGVAQSPRYKIIEKRQSVAFWCNPISGHATLYWYQQILGQGPKLLIQFQNNGVVDDSQLPKDRFSAERLKGVDSTLKIQPAKLEDSAVYLCASSSGLSPQETQYFGPGTRLLVL.

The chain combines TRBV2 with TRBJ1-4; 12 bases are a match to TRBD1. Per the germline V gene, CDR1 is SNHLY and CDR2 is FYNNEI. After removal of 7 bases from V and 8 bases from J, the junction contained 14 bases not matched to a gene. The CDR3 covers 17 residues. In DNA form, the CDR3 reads TGTGCCAGCATCGCTCCGGGACAGGGGGCAGGATGGGAAAAACTGTTTTTT. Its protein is CASIAPGQGAGWEKLFF.

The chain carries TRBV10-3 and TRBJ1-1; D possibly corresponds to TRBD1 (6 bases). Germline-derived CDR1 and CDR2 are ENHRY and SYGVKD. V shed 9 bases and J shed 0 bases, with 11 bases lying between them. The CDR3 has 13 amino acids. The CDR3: CAMAGTLNTEAFF. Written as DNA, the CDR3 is TGTGCCATGGCCGGGACACTGAACACTGAAGCTTTCTTT.

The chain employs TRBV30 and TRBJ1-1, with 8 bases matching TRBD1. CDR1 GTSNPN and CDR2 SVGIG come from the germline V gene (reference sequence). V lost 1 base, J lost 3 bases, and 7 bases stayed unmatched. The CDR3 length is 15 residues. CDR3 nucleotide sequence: TGTGCCTGGAGTGAGACAGGGGAGTGGTACACTGAAGCTTTCTTT. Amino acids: CAWSETGEWYTEAFF.

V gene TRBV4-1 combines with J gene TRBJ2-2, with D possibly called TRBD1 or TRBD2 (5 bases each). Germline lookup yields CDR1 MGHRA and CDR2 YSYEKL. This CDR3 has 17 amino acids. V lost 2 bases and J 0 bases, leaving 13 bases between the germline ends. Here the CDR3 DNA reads TGCGCCAGCAGCCAACCTGCCGGGACCCCGAACACCGGGGAGCTGTTTTTT. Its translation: CASSQPAGTPNTGELFF.

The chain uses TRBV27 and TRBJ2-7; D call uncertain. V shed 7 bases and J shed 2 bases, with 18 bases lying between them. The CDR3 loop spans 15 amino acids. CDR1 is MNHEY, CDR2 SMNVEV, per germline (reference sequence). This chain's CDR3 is CASNTPQNWTYEQYF. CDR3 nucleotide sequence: TGTGCCAGCAATACTCCACAGAATTGGACCTACGAGCAGTACTTC.

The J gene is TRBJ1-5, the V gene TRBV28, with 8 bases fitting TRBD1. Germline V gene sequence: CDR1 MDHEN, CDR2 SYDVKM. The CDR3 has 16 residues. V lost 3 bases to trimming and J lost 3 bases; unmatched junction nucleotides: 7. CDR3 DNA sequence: TGTGCCAGCAGTTTGCCTAACAGGGGGAACAATCAGCCCCAGCATTTT. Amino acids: CASSLPNRGNNQPQHF.

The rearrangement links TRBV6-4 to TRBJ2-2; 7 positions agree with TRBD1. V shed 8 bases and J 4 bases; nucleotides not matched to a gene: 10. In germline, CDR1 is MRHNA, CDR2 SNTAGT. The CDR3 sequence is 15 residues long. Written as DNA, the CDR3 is TGTGCCAGCGCGACGACAGGGAGAGGCACCGGGGAGCTGTTTTTT. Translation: CASATTGRGTGELFF.

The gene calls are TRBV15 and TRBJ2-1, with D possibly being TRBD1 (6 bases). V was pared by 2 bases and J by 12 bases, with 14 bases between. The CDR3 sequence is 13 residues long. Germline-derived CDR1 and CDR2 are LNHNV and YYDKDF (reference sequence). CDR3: CATSRPGTGSQFF. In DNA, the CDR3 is TGTGCCACCAGCAGACCCGGAACAGGGTCGCAGTTCTTC.

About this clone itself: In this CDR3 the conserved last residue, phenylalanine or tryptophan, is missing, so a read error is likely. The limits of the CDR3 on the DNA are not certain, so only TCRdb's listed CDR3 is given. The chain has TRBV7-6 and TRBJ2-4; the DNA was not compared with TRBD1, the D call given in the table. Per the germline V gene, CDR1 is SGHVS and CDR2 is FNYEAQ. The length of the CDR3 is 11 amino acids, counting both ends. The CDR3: CASSLEPVALI.

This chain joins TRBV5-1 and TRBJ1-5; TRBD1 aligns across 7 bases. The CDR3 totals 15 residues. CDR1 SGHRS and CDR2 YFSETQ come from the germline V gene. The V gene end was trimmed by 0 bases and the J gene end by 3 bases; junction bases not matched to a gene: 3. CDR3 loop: CASSLEGTDNQPQHF. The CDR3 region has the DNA TGCGCCAGCAGCTTGGAGGGGACAGACAATCAGCCCCAGCATTTT.

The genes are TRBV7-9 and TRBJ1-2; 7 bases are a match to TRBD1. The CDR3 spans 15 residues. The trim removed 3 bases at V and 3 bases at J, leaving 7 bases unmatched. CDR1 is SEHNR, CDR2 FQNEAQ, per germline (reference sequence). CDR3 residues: CASSLQGGPHYGYTF. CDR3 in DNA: TGTGCCAGCAGCTTGCAGGGGGGGCCCCACTATGGCTACACCTTC.

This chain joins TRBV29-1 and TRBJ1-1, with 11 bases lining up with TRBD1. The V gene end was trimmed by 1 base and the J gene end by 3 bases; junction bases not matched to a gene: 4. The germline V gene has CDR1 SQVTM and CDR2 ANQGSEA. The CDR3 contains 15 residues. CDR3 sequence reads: CSVEVGTGGYTEAFF. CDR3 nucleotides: TGCAGCGTTGAAGTCGGGACAGGGGGATACACTGAAGCTTTCTTT.